The present T cell receptor beta chain was sequenced within a study of regulatory T cells in long-lasting Graves disease. Study in general: Antithyroid drugs had been given to newly diagnosed Graves' patients for under 3 months.

The time point: newly diagnosed GD, antithyroid drugs for less than 3 months. PBMC RNA was the source of the TCR library. The CDR3 contains 16 residues. V lost 0 bases to trimming and J lost 6 bases, with 15 bases between them. Germline V gene lookup returns CDR1 PRHDT and CDR2 FYEKMQ (reference sequence). The TCR beta library used iRepertoire HTBI primers with Arm-PCR amplification of CDR3. One entry per CDR3 protein, called by TCRdb with MiXCR from the multiplex PCR reads. This sample has a few hundred thousand distinct CDR3 sequences, with about 12% found just once. Study findings and constraints: Repertoires from persistent disease leaned toward TRBV28, TRBJ1-2 and TRBJ2-5. Reduced TCR diversity was observed in persistent Graves' patients versus newly diagnosed patients.

This clonotype was seen ten or more times. Antigen specificity is unknown. These data were also reused for a study on T cells in Graves' hyperthyroidism and ophthalmopathy. As that study records: The study enrolled patients aged 18 to 65 with newly diagnosed hyperthyroidism of under 2 months' duration.

The V call is TRBV13, the J call TRBJ1-5; possibly TRBD1 for D (5 bases). Sequenced material: peripheral blood mononuclear cells (PBMCs), taken at new diagnosis, from a patient treated with antithyroid drugs. The sequence was collected from a woman aged 18-35 years with Graves disease. CDR3 residues: CASSLGGTGGRQPQHF. Here the CDR3 DNA reads TGTGCCAGCAGCTTAGGCGGGACGGGTGGACGTCAGCCCCAGCATTTT.